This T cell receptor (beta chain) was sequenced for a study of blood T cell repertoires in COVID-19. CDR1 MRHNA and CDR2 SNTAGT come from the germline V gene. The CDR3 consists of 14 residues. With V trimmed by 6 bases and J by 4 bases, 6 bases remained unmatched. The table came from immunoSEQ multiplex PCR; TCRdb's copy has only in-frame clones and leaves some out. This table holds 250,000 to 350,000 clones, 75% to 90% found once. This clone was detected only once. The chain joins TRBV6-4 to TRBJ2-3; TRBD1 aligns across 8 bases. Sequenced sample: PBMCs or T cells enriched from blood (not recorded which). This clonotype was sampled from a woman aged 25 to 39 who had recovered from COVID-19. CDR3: CASSYNRGSDTQYF. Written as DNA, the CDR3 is TGTGCCAGCAGCTACAACAGGGGGTCAGATACGCAGTATTTT.